This entry lists 7 T cell receptor beta chains sequenced from one sample in a study of blood T cell repertoires in COVID-19. Libraries were prepared by immunoSEQ multiplex PCR; TCRdb keeps only in-frame clonotypes and omits some of them. The sample holds nearly 200,000 clones, approximately 81% seen once. The sequencing input was peripheral blood. The receptors originated from a human donor in a cohort sampled during active COVID-19.

CDR3 sequence: CASSAGTGVAYGYTF. CDR3 in DNA: TGTGCCAGTAGTGCCGGGACAGGGGTGGCCTATGGCTACACCTTC. This chain joins TRBV19 and TRBJ1-2, with 10 bases matching TRBD1. The CDR3 is 15 amino acids. With 5 bases clipped from V and 4 bases from J, the junction kept 7 bases outside the gene matches. From germline, CDR1 is LNHDA and CDR2 SQIVND (reference sequence). The variable domain in full, completed from reference TRBV19 and TRBJ1-2, reads DGGITQSPKYLFRKEGQNVTLSCEQNLNHDAMYWYRQDPGQGLRLIYYSQIVNDFQKGDIAEGYSVSREKKESFPLTVTSAQKNPTAFYLCASSAGTGVAYGYTFGSGTRLTVV.

The V call is TRBV5-1, the J call TRBJ1-2; D is uncertain. Germline CDR1 reads SGHRS; CDR2 reads YFSETQ. Trimming took off 4 bases at V and 6 bases at J, with 19 bases between the two ends. This CDR3 is 15 amino acids long. CDR3 nucleotides: TGCGCCAGCAGCGCGGAAACACCCCCCGGTAATGGCTACACCTTC. Protein sequence: CASSAETPPGNGYTF.

This chain uses TRBV25-1 with TRBJ1-2; D remains ambiguous. This CDR3 is built from 13 residues. V lost 8 bases to trimming and J lost 6 bases, with 16 bases between them. Germline-derived CDR1 and CDR2 are MGHDK and SYGVNS. The CDR3 here is CASGAGEGHGYTF. The CDR3 DNA follows: TGTGCCAGCGGAGCCGGGGAAGGGCATGGCTACACCTTC.

This clone was picked up one time. The chain uses TRBV7-9 and TRBJ1-2; 7 bases are a match to TRBD1. The CDR3 extends over 13 amino acids. CDR1 is SEHNR and CDR2 is FQNEAQ in the germline V gene (reference sequence). Trimming at V came to 5 bases and at J to 3 bases, leaving 3 bases not matched to a gene. CDR3 DNA sequence: TGTGCCAGCAGCAGAGACAGGGACTATGGCTACACCTTC. This encodes CASSRDRDYGYTF.

The genes are TRBV6-6 and TRBJ1-5; D is unresolved. Germline V gene lookup returns CDR1 MNHNY and CDR2 SVGAGI (reference sequence). The V end lost 0 bases, the J end lost 3 bases, and 9 bases lay between the germline ends. There are 15 residues in the CDR3. CDR3 in amino acids: CASSYSTQNNQPQHF. Here the CDR3 DNA reads TGTGCCAGCAGTTACTCGACACAGAACAATCAGCCCCAGCATTTT.

The genes are TRBV11-2 and TRBJ2-7; 9 bases line up with TRBD1. The CDR3 contains 17 residues. Germline V gene sequence: CDR1 SGHAT, CDR2 FQNNGV. After removal of 2 bases from V and 3 bases from J, the junction contained 11 bases not matched to a gene. DNA for the CDR3: TGTGCCAGCAGCTTATTACCGTCCGGGACAGGGATCTACGAGCAGTACTTC. As protein: CASSLLPSGTGIYEQYF.

The chain has TRBV25-1 and TRBJ1-2; TRBD1 matches 7 bases. The CDR3 runs 14 residues. CDR1 and CDR2 from the germline V gene are MGHDK and SYGVNS. The trim removed 4 bases at V and 3 bases at J, leaving 5 bases unmatched. The CDR3 nucleotides are TGTGCCAGCAGTGTACGACAGGGAGACTATGGCTACACCTTC. Translating it yields CASSVRQGDYGYTF.